The table lists the clone carrying this T cell receptor (beta chain) with many counts. Its antigen is not known. These data come from a study of T-cell reconstitution after alpha-beta-depleted transplantation in children. Notes on the study in general: High day-60 TCRbeta diversity in some patients came from surviving recipient T cells and thymic progenitors. Expanded graft clones, several hundred of them, were reportedly the source of alpha-beta T cells about two months after transplant. Among T cells one year after transplant, newly produced cells accounted for most counts and diversity.

Unique molecular identifiers were built into the TCRbeta library. TCRdb re-called the PCR reads with MiXCR, one entry per CDR3 protein. The sample lists approximately 190,000 distinct CDR3 sequences, about 6% occurring once. Germline V gives CDR1 SGHAT, CDR2 FQDESV (reference sequence). V lost 1 base to trimming and J lost 7 bases, with 14 bases between them. The CDR3 has 15 residues. The material sequenced was PBMCs, taken before TCRalphabeta/CD19-depleted stem cell transplant. This clonotype originated in a girl under two years old with combined immunodeficiency, due to receive a stem cell transplant. This chain uses TRBV11-1 with TRBJ2-1; D gene ambiguous. In nucleotides, the CDR3 is TGTGCCAGCAGCTTAGAGTCGCAGCTCGGTAATGAGCAGTTCTTC. This codes for CASSLESQLGNEQFF.